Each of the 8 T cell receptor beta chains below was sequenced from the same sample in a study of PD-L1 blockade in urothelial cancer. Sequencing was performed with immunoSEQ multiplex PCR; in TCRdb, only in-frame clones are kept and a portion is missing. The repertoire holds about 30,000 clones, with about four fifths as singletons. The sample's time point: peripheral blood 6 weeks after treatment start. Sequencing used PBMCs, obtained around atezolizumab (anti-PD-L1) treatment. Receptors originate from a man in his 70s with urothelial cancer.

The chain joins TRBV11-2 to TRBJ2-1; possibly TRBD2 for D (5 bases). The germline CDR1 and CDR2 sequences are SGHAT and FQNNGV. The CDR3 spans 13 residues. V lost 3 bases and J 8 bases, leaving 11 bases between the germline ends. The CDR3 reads CASSFTSDHEQFF. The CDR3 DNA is TGTGCCAGCAGCTTTACTAGTGACCATGAGCAGTTCTTC.

The CDR3 DNA sequence: TGTGCCAGCAGCCCAACGACAGGTTACCACGAGCAGTACTTC. It codes for CASSPTTGYHEQYF. This chain links TRBV7-2 with TRBJ2-7; D is perhaps TRBD1 (6 bases). The CDR3 is made up of 14 amino acids. V was shortened by 5 bases and J by 5 bases, with 16 bases between the two germline ends. Per the germline V gene, CDR1 is SGHTA and CDR2 is FQGNSA.

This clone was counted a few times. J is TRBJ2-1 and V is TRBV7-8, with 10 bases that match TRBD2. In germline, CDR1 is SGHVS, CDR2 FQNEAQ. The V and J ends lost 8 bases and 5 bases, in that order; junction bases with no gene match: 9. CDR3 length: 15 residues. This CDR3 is CASRPGLADNNEQFF. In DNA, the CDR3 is TGTGCCAGCCGCCCTGGACTAGCGGATAACAATGAGCAGTTCTTC.

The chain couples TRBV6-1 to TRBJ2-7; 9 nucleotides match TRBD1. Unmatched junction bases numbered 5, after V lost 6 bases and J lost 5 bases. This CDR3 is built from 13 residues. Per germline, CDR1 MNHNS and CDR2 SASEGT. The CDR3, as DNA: TGTGCCAGCAGCGCGGGACAGGGAGACGAGCAGTACTTC. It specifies CASSAGQGDEQYF.

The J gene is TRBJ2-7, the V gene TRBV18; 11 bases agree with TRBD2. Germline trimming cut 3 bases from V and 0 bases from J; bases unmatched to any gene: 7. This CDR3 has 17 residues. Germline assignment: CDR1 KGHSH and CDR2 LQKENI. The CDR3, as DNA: TGTGCCAGCTCACCGGCTAGCGGGGGGCCGAGCTCCTACGAGCAGTACTTC. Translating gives CASSPASGGPSSYEQYF.

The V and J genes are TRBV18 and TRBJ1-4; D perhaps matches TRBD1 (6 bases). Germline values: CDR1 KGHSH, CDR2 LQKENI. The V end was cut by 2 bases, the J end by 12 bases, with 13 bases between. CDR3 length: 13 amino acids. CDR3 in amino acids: CASSPTPQGQLFF. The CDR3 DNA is TGTGCCAGCTCACCAACCCCCCAGGGGCAACTGTTTTTT.

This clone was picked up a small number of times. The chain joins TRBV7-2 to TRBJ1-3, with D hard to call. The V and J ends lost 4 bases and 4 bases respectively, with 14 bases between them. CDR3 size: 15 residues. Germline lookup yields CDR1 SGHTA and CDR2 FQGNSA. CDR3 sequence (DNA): TGTGCCAGCAGCTCGGACGGGAGGCCGGGAAACACCATATATTTT. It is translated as CASSSDGRPGNTIYF. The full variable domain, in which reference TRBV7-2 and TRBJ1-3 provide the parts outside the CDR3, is GAGVSQSPSNKVTEKGKDVELRCDPISGHTALYWYRQSLGQGLEFLIYFQGNSAPDKSGLPSDRFSAERTGGSVSTLTIQRTQQEDSAVYLCASSSDGRPGNTIYFGEGSWLTVV.

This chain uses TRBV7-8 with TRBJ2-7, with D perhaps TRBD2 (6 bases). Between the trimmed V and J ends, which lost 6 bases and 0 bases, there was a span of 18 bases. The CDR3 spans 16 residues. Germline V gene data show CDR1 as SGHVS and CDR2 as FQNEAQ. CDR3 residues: CASSRPSGRPSYEQYF. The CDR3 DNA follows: TGTGCCAGCAGTCGCCCCAGTGGGAGGCCCTCCTACGAGCAGTACTTC.